Each of the 28 T cell receptor beta chains below was sequenced from the same sample in a study of radiotherapy plus CTLA-4 blockade in lung cancer. Method: immunoSEQ multiplex PCR; TCRdb's copy keeps in-frame clones and lacks some. The data hold roughly 50,000 clones, with roughly 86% observed a single time. The input for sequencing was peripheral blood, taken from a patient treated with radiotherapy plus ipilimumab. The source is a human donor with non-small cell lung cancer whose response to radiotherapy plus ipilimumab could not be evaluated.

The genes are TRBV28 and TRBJ2-7; D unclear. V was clipped by 3 bases and J by 2 bases, with 5 bases between them. Germline values: CDR1 MDHEN, CDR2 SYDVKM. CDR3 length: 12 residues. The chain's CDR3 is CASSFQTYEQYF. Written as DNA, the CDR3 is TGTGCCAGCAGTTTTCAGACCTACGAGCAGTACTTC.

This clone was detected once. V gene TRBV7-8 combines with J gene TRBJ2-5; D is perhaps TRBD2 (7 bases). This CDR3 has 16 residues. The germline V and J ends were trimmed by 4 bases and 5 bases, with 20 bases remaining between them. Germline-derived CDR1 and CDR2 are SGHVS and FQNEAQ. CDR3 sequence (DNA): TGTGCCAGCAGCTCCTTGGGGCGGGGGCCCTCGGAGACCCAGTACTTC. Translated, it gives CASSSLGRGPSETQYF.

V usage is TRBV7-2 and J usage is TRBJ1-1, with D uncertain. Per germline, CDR1 SGHTA and CDR2 FQGNSA. Trimming shortened V by 2 bases and J by 2 bases, and 12 bases separated the two germline ends. This CDR3 has 15 residues. The CDR3 DNA follows: TGTGCCAGCAGCTTAAAGCACAGTCTAAACACTGAAGCTTTCTTT. This gives the protein CASSLKHSLNTEAFF.

This rearrangement joins TRBV7-3 to TRBJ2-5; the D gene is possibly TRBD2 (5 bases). The V and J ends lost 1 base and 2 bases respectively, with 11 bases between them. Germline-derived CDR1 and CDR2 are SGHTA and FQGTGA. The CDR3 is 15 residues long. The CDR3 spells CASSLSAGVQETQYF. Here the CDR3 DNA reads TGTGCCAGCAGCTTAAGCGCCGGGGTACAAGAGACCCAGTACTTC.

The gene calls are TRBV6-5 and TRBJ2-7; 10 bases map to TRBD1. The CDR3 runs to 16 residues. Losses at the gene ends were 0 bases for V and 7 bases for J; bases not matched to a gene: 9. Germline V gene sequence: CDR1 MNHEY, CDR2 SVGAGI. The CDR3 DNA reads as TGTGCCAGCAGTTACTCCAGAGACAGGGGGCAATGGGAGCAGTACTTC. Its translation: CASSYSRDRGQWEQYF.

The V gene is TRBV19, the J gene TRBJ2-7; D might be TRBD1 (6 bases). The CDR3 sequence is 15 residues long. Germline V gene data show CDR1 as LNHDA and CDR2 as SQIVND (reference sequence). V was pared by 3 bases and J by 6 bases, with 18 bases between. CDR3 loop: CASSMRAGDTGEQYF. The CDR3 region has the DNA TGTGCCAGTAGTATGAGAGCAGGGGACACCGGCGAGCAGTACTTC.

This clone was counted a single time. J is TRBJ1-5 and V is TRBV19; a weak D match, TRBD1 (6 bases). Germline-derived CDR1 and CDR2 are LNHDA and SQIVND (reference sequence). V shed 8 bases and J shed 5 bases, with 13 bases lying between them. This CDR3 comprises 13 residues. The chain's CDR3 is CASEEQGHQPQHF. In DNA form, the CDR3 reads TGTGCCAGTGAAGAACAGGGTCATCAGCCCCAGCATTTT.

Comment on this clone: The junction and the germline gene differ at one end; a read error may be behind it. The rearrangement uses TRBV7-7 and TRBJ1-4; D is perhaps TRBD1 (5 bases). Germline assignment: CDR1 SSHAT and CDR2 FNYEAQ (reference sequence). The CDR3 has 15 residues. CDR3 residues: CASSLTAGLGEKLFF. CDR3 sequence (DNA): TGTGCTAGCAGCTTAACTGCAGGGTTGGGCGAAAAACTGTTTTTT.

This chain joins TRBV7-2 and TRBJ1-1; D is uncertain. This CDR3 is built from 13 residues. Germline CDR1 SGHTA, CDR2 FQGNSA. The ends were cut back, 1 base at V and 8 bases at J, with 11 bases in the middle. CDR3 sequence: CASSLDGRLEAFF. The CDR3 DNA reads as TGTGCCAGCAGCTTAGACGGCAGACTCGAAGCTTTCTTT. Filled out from reference TRBV7-2 and TRBJ1-1, the complete variable domain reads GAGVSQSPSNKVTEKGKDVELRCDPISGHTALYWYRQSLGQGLEFLIYFQGNSAPDKSGLPSDRFSAERTGGSVSTLTIQRTQQEDSAVYLCASSLDGRLEAFFGQGTRLTVV.

Here the CDR3 DNA reads TGTGCCAGCAGCCGGGACTATACCACAGATACGCAGTATTTT. It encodes CASSRDYTTDTQYF. This chain joins TRBV2 and TRBJ2-3; the match to TRBD2 covers 7 bases. V was pared by 6 bases and J by 2 bases, with 5 bases of the junction left unmatched. CDR3 length equals 14 residues. The germline V gene encodes CDR1 SNHLY and CDR2 FYNNEI.

V is TRBV9 and J is TRBJ2-7; 10 nucleotides align to TRBD1. The germline gives CDR1 SGDLS, CDR2 YYNGEE. V trimming: 3 bases; J trimming: 11 bases; junction bases outside the gene matches: 2. The CDR3 is made up of 11 amino acids. The DNA of the CDR3 is TGTGCCAGCAGCGACGGGACAGGGGAGTACTTC. It codes for CASSDGTGEYF.

The rearrangement joins TRBV12-5 to TRBJ1-5; no definite D call. V lost 3 bases and J 1 base, leaving 10 bases between the germline ends. This CDR3 comprises 15 residues. Germline loops: CDR1 LGHNT, CDR2 FRNRAP. CDR3 region: CASGLLAGSNQPQHF. CDR3 nucleotides: TGTGCTAGTGGTTTACTGGCGGGGAGCAATCAGCCCCAGCATTTT.

The J gene is TRBJ1-1, the V gene TRBV20-1; D gene unclear. Germline CDR1 reads DFQATT; CDR2 reads SNEGSKA (reference sequence). V lost 7 bases and J 1 base, leaving 7 bases between the germline ends. This CDR3 contains 11 residues. CDR3 loop: CSVTQNTEAFF. Written as DNA, the CDR3 is TGCAGTGTTACACAGAACACTGAAGCTTTCTTT.

V is TRBV19 and J is TRBJ1-5; D is undetermined. Germline V gene lookup returns CDR1 LNHDA and CDR2 SQIVND (reference sequence). The CDR3 totals 15 residues. Trimming stripped 2 bases from V and 0 bases from J, with 8 bases between. CDR3 protein: CASSISAVSNQPQHF. DNA of the CDR3: TGTGCCAGTAGTATATCGGCGGTTAGCAATCAGCCCCAGCATTTT.

This chain joins TRBV7-2 and TRBJ2-1; 9 bases line up with TRBD2. Germline V gene data show CDR1 as SGHTA and CDR2 as FQGNSA. The CDR3 is 15 amino acids. V trimming: 2 bases; J trimming: 7 bases; junction bases outside the gene matches: 6. CDR3 protein: CASSLIAGAFNEQFF. CDR3 bases: TGTGCCAGCAGCTTAATAGCGGGAGCTTTTAATGAGCAGTTCTTC.

The CDR3 DNA reads TGCGCCAGCGCGGGGACTTCCTACAATGAGCAGTTCTTC. Its translation is CASAGTSYNEQFF. The chain has TRBV4-3 and TRBJ2-1; D might be TRBD2 (6 bases). V lost 8 bases, J lost 1 base, and 9 bases lay in between. CDR3 length: 13 amino acids. Germline CDR1 is LGHNA and CDR2 is YSLEER.

The chain employs TRBV2 and TRBJ1-2, with TRBD1 identical over 7 bases. The J segment lost 10 bases and the V segment lost 6 bases, leaving 8 bases of the junction unmatched. Germline V lookup: CDR1 SNHLY, CDR2 FYNNEI. The CDR3 is 12 residues long. The CDR3 DNA follows: TGTGCCAGCAGCGCCAGGGGGGTGGACTACACCTTC. Encoded protein: CASSARGVDYTF.

The chain is built from TRBV30 and TRBJ2-1; 9 positions match TRBD2. The V gene end was trimmed by 3 bases and the J gene end by 0 bases; junction bases not matched to a gene: 9. The CDR3 sequence is 17 residues long. CDR1 GTSNPN and CDR2 SVGIG come from the germline V gene (reference sequence). CDR3 region: CAWSARSSGTSYNEQFF. The CDR3 DNA is TGTGCCTGGAGCGCGCGTTCTAGCGGGACCTCCTACAATGAGCAGTTCTTC. Full variable domain (outside the CDR3, taken from reference TRBV30 and TRBJ2-1): SQTIHQWPATLVQPVGSPLSLECTVEGTSNPNLYWYRQAAGRGLQLLFYSVGIGQISSEVPQNLSASRPQDRQFILSSKKLLLSDSGFYLCAWSARSSGTSYNEQFFGPGTRLTVL.

This clone was detected only a few times. The V and J genes are TRBV28 and TRBJ2-7; weak D call: TRBD2 (6 bases). The CDR3 extends over 12 amino acids. Germline V gene sequence: CDR1 MDHEN, CDR2 SYDVKM. V shed 3 bases and J shed 6 bases, with 9 bases lying between them. CDR3 nucleotide sequence: TGTGCCAGCAGTTTTGGGAGGATCGAGCAGTACTTC. This gives the protein CASSFGRIEQYF.

The J gene is TRBJ1-5, the V gene TRBV6-1; tentative D call: TRBD1 (6 bases). The CDR3 covers 16 residues. Germline V gene sequence: CDR1 MNHNS, CDR2 SASEGT. Trimming stripped 3 bases from V and 4 bases from J, with 16 bases between. The CDR3 loop is CASSDALTGLNQPQHF. In DNA form, the CDR3 reads TGTGCCAGCAGTGACGCGCTAACAGGGTTGAATCAGCCCCAGCATTTT.

The rearrangement uses TRBV28 and TRBJ1-4; 7 bases fit TRBD1. The CDR3 runs to 15 residues. The germline gives CDR1 MDHEN, CDR2 SYDVKM. J lost 3 bases, V lost 5 bases, and 6 bases had no gene match. CDR3 nucleotide sequence: TGTGCCAGCAGTAGGGGACAGACTTCTAATGAAAAACTGTTTTTT. Its protein product is CASSRGQTSNEKLFF.

This clone was detected a few times. CDR3 region: CASSRPTSGITDTQYF. CDR3 nucleotide sequence: TGTGCCAGCAGCCGCCCGACTAGCGGGATAACAGATACGCAGTATTTT. This sequence joins TRBV28 and TRBJ2-3; 11 nucleotides match TRBD2. V lost 6 bases, J lost 3 bases, and 8 bases stayed unmatched. Germline CDR1 is MDHEN and CDR2 is SYDVKM. The CDR3 sequence is 16 residues long.

The gene calls are TRBV7-8 and TRBJ2-1; D is ambiguous. Trimming stripped 3 bases from V and 3 bases from J, with 9 bases between. This CDR3 region has 14 residues. Germline CDR1 and CDR2: SGHVS and FQNEAQ. CDR3 in amino acids: CASSLRQNYNEQFF. CDR3 nucleotides: TGTGCCAGCAGCTTGCGACAAAACTACAATGAGCAGTTCTTC.

The CDR3 region is CASSRDRGYTEAFF. The CDR3 DNA reads as TGTGCCAGCAGTCGAGACAGGGGGTACACTGAAGCTTTCTTT. The chain couples TRBV6-1 to TRBJ1-1; 9 bases match TRBD1. The junction had 4 bases not matched to a gene; V was cut back by 5 bases and J by 3 bases. The germline V gene has CDR1 MNHNS and CDR2 SASEGT. The CDR3 is made up of 14 amino acids.

The chain joins TRBV5-1 to TRBJ1-2; D not certain. Germline CDR1 and CDR2: SGHRS and YFSETQ. Trimming pared 0 bases from V and 1 base from J, leaving 4 bases between. The CDR3 is 13 amino acids. As DNA, the CDR3 is TGCGCCAGCAGCTTGGACAGTAACTATGGCTACACCTTC. It encodes CASSLDSNYGYTF. The entire variable domain, with the rest obtained from reference TRBV5-1 and TRBJ1-2, is as follows: KAGVTQTPRYLIKTRGQQVTLSCSPISGHRSVSWYQQTPGQGLQFLFEYFSETQRNKGNFPGRFSGRQFSNSRSEMNVSTLELGDSALYLCASSLDSNYGYTFGSGTRLTVV.

This clone was picked up one time. At one end the junction does not follow the germline gene, possibly because of a read error. V and J are TRBV28 and TRBJ2-7, with D tentatively TRBD2 (5 bases). CDR1 and CDR2 from the germline V gene are MDHEN and SYDVKM. The CDR3 sequence is 10 residues long. The CDR3 loop is CASSRGSLNF. The CDR3 DNA is TGTGCCAGCAGTCGAGGGTCGCTGAACTTC. Drawing the rest from reference TRBV28 and TRBJ2-7, the complete variable domain is DVKVTQSSRYLVKRTGEKVFLECVQDMDHENMFWYRQDPGLGLRLIYFSYDVKMKEKGDIPEGYSVSREKKERFSLILESASTNQTSMYLCASSRGSLNFGPGTRLTVT.

V is TRBV28 and J is TRBJ1-1, with unresolved D. The V and J ends lost 3 bases and 1 base respectively, with 6 bases between them. Germline values: CDR1 MDHEN, CDR2 SYDVKM. The CDR3 covers 13 residues. For the CDR3, the DNA is TGTGCCAGCAGTTTCGCAGGGAACACTGAAGCTTTCTTT. Protein product: CASSFAGNTEAFF.

V usage is TRBV29-1 and J usage is TRBJ1-5, with D tentatively TRBD1 (5 bases). V was pared by 3 bases and J by 6 bases, with 12 bases between. The CDR3 consists of 13 residues. CDR1 is SQVTM, CDR2 ANQGSEA, per germline. CDR3 nucleotide sequence: TGCAGCGTTGACCTAGGGGAGGGTCAGCCCCAGCATTTT. Translation: CSVDLGEGQPQHF.